This record concerns one T cell receptor (beta chain) sequence. Its specificity is not known. Profiling relied on immunoSEQ multiplex PCR, and the TCRdb table lists in-frame clones only, not all of them. The table includes around 100,000 clones, under 95% detected once. The study sampled blood at baseline, cycle 4 day 1, and cycle 7 day 1. The record originates from a study of OX40 agonist ivuxolimab in advanced cancers. Study details: Partial responses were observed in three patients, of whom one had hepatocellular carcinoma and two had cutaneous melanoma.

General observations from the study: Researchers did not determine the expanded peripheral T cells' antigen specificity.

Sequenced here: CD4+ or CD8+ T cells sorted from blood, sampled in a trial of the OX40 agonist ivuxolimab. The TCR sequence derives from an adult with an advanced solid tumor such as melanoma, head and neck, liver or kidney cancer.

CDR3 nucleotides: TGTGCCAGCGCGAGCGGGGTGGGAGAAAAACTGTTTTTT. Translation: CASASGVGEKLFF. The V gene is TRBV7-3, the J gene TRBJ1-4, with D unresolved. CDR1 is SGHTA and CDR2 is FQGTGA in the germline V gene. The CDR3 is 13 amino acids. V gave up 8 bases and J gave up 8 bases, with 15 bases separating them.